The rows below give T cell receptor beta chains drawn from one sample of a study of blood T cell repertoires in COVID-19. TCRdb's table, derived via immunoSEQ multiplex PCR, lists solely in-frame clones and lacks some. The data hold 300,000 to 400,000 clones, with approximately 89% observed a single time. Sample: peripheral blood. These receptors came from a woman in her 30s with COVID-19, enrolled during active disease. CDR3s include the opening cysteine and the closing phenylalanine or tryptophan. Each record gives: J gene, V gene, D gene, clone size, CDR3 protein, CDR3 DNA. A D gene is named only where the DNA matches it firmly. The size entry is marked missing in some rows and otherwise reads once, few, many or a size class.

j_gene: TRBJ1-1; v_gene: TRBV25-1; d_gene: .; abundance: .; CDR3aa: CASSHPGYDTEAFF; CDR3nt: TGTGCCAGCAGTCACCCAGGGTATGACACTGAAGCTTTCTTT
j_gene: TRBJ2-2; v_gene: TRBV21-1; d_gene: .; abundance: .; CDR3aa: CASSKGDRLQTGELFF; CDR3nt: TGTGCCAGCAGCAAAGGGGACAGGTTACAAACCGGGGAGCTGTTTTTT
j_gene: TRBJ2-3; v_gene: TRBV24-1; d_gene: .; abundance: .; CDR3aa: CATSSVGDTQYF; CDR3nt: TGTGCCACCAGTTCGGTTGGAGATACGCAGTATTTT
j_gene: TRBJ1-5; v_gene: TRBV6-5; d_gene: TRBD1; abundance: .; CDR3aa: CASRRQGAYQPQHF; CDR3nt: TGTGCCAGCCGTCGGCAGGGGGCGTATCAGCCCCAGCATTTT
j_gene: TRBJ1-1; v_gene: TRBV5-1; d_gene: .; abundance: .; CDR3aa: CASSFTGTTEAFF; CDR3nt: TGCGCCAGCAGCTTTACAGGTACCACTGAAGCTTTCTTT
j_gene: TRBJ1-5; v_gene: TRBV19; d_gene: TRBD1; abundance: .; CDR3aa: CASRGDKTGLSNQPQHF; CDR3nt: TGTGCCAGTAGAGGAGATAAGACAGGGCTCAGCAATCAGCCCCAGCATTTT
j_gene: TRBJ2-7; v_gene: TRBV11-2; d_gene: .; abundance: few; CDR3aa: CASSFNRGRGEQYF; CDR3nt: TGTGCCAGCAGCTTCAACCGGGGGAGAGGCGAGCAGTACTTC
j_gene: TRBJ1-5; v_gene: TRBV3-1/TRBV3-2; d_gene: .; abundance: .; CDR3aa: CASSRTPGQPQHF; CDR3nt: TGTGCCAGCAGTCGAACCCCGGGTCAGCCCCAGCATTTT
j_gene: TRBJ2-2; v_gene: TRBV5-1; d_gene: TRBD2; abundance: .; CDR3aa: CASSYGLAGQNTGELFF; CDR3nt: TGCGCCAGCAGCTACGGACTAGCGGGCCAGAACACCGGGGAGCTGTTTTTT
j_gene: TRBJ2-3; v_gene: TRBV11-2; d_gene: TRBD2; abundance: .; CDR3aa: CASSLVPSGGADTQYF; CDR3nt: TGTGCCAGCAGCTTAGTACCTAGCGGGGGTGCAGATACGCAGTATTTT
j_gene: TRBJ2-3; v_gene: TRBV6-1; d_gene: TRBD2; abundance: few; CDR3aa: CASSEFGASGGRSTDTQYF; CDR3nt: TGTGCCAGCAGTGAATTTGGGGCTAGCGGGGGCCGTAGCACAGATACGCAGTATTTT
j_gene: TRBJ1-1; v_gene: TRBV29-1; d_gene: TRBD1; abundance: .; CDR3aa: CSVPGTGGRNWAFF; CDR3nt: TGCAGCGTGCCAGGGACAGGGGGCCGTAATTGGGCTTTCTTT
j_gene: TRBJ2-1; v_gene: TRBV9; d_gene: TRBD2; abundance: .; CDR3aa: CASSVAGGSSYNEQFF; CDR3nt: TGTGCCAGCAGCGTAGCTGGCGGGAGCTCCTACAATGAGCAGTTCTTC
j_gene: TRBJ2-1; v_gene: TRBV28; d_gene: .; abundance: .; CDR3aa: CASSQAGGSYNEQFF; CDR3nt: TGTGCCAGCAGTCAAGCAGGAGGCTCCTACAATGAGCAGTTCTTC
j_gene: TRBJ2-1; v_gene: TRBV6-5; d_gene: TRBD2; abundance: .; CDR3aa: CASSPRGGSNEQFF; CDR3nt: TGTGCCAGCAGTCCACGGGGGGGGTCAAATGAGCAGTTCTTC
j_gene: TRBJ2-6; v_gene: TRBV19; d_gene: .; abundance: .; CDR3aa: CASSISEGGANVLTF; CDR3nt: TGTGCCAGTAGTATAAGTGAGGGTGGGGCCAACGTCCTGACTTTC
j_gene: TRBJ1-2; v_gene: TRBV29-1; d_gene: .; abundance: .; CDR3aa: CSAQGSGKNGYTF; CDR3nt: TGCAGCGCACAGGGTTCTGGGAAGAATGGCTACACCTTC
j_gene: TRBJ1-2; v_gene: TRBV24-1; d_gene: .; abundance: once; CDR3aa: CATSDMGGYTF; CDR3nt: TGTGCCACCAGTGATATGGGAGGGTACACCTTC
j_gene: TRBJ1-1; v_gene: TRBV27; d_gene: .; abundance: .; CDR3aa: CASSLAAESRELEAFF; CDR3nt: TGTGCCAGCAGTCTGGCGGCGGAGTCGAGGGAGCTTGAAGCTTTCTTT
j_gene: TRBJ2-1; v_gene: TRBV6-5; d_gene: TRBD2; abundance: .; CDR3aa: CASSYLTSGGGNEQFF; CDR3nt: TGTGCCAGCAGTTACCTAACTAGCGGGGGGGGCAATGAGCAGTTCTTC
j_gene: TRBJ2-3; v_gene: TRBV15; d_gene: .; abundance: .; CDR3aa: CATSRDRSPTDTQYF; CDR3nt: TGTGCCACCAGCAGAGATCGAAGCCCGACAGATACGCAGTATTTT
j_gene: TRBJ1-1; v_gene: TRBV30; d_gene: .; abundance: once; CDR3aa: CAWSVGSMNTEAFF; CDR3nt: TGTGCCTGGAGTGTGGGCAGCATGAACACTGAAGCTTTCTTT
j_gene: TRBJ1-2; v_gene: TRBV5-5; d_gene: .; abundance: .; CDR3aa: CASSPGGRIGYTF; CDR3nt: TGTGCCAGCAGCCCGGGGGGCAGGATCGGCTACACCTTC
j_gene: TRBJ1-1; v_gene: TRBV7-9; d_gene: .; abundance: few; CDR3aa: CASSAGGVNTEAFF; CDR3nt: TGTGCCAGCAGCGCCGGTGGAGTGAACACTGAAGCTTTCTTT
j_gene: TRBJ2-3; v_gene: TRBV13; d_gene: TRBD1; abundance: .; CDR3aa: CASSLGTGEDTQYF; CDR3nt: TGTGCCAGCAGCTTGGGGACAGGGGAGGATACGCAGTATTTT
j_gene: TRBJ1-6; v_gene: TRBV5-6; d_gene: .; abundance: .; CDR3aa: CASSLPNTNSPLHF; CDR3nt: TGTGCCAGCAGTCTCCCAAACACCAATTCACCCCTCCACTTT
j_gene: TRBJ2-3; v_gene: TRBV11-2; d_gene: .; abundance: once; CDR3aa: CASSLASGLYTDTQYF; CDR3nt: TGTGCCAGCAGCTTAGCATCAGGTCTTTATACAGATACGCAGTATTTT
j_gene: TRBJ1-2; v_gene: TRBV18; d_gene: .; abundance: .; CDR3aa: CASSPGDYGYTF; CDR3nt: TGTGCCAGCTCCCCCGGGGACTATGGCTACACCTTC
j_gene: TRBJ2-5; v_gene: TRBV11-2; d_gene: .; abundance: few; CDR3aa: CASGQGEKETQYF; CDR3nt: TGTGCCAGCGGCCAGGGTGAAAAAGAGACCCAGTACTTC
j_gene: TRBJ1-2; v_gene: TRBV10-1; d_gene: .; abundance: .; CDR3aa: CAIRGVGRNETGYTF; CDR3nt: TGCGCCATCCGGGGGGTTGGGCGAAATGAAACCGGCTACACCTTC
j_gene: TRBJ2-3; v_gene: TRBV7-2; d_gene: TRBD1; abundance: .; CDR3aa: CASSIGTGVRTDTQYF; CDR3nt: TGTGCCAGCAGCATCGGGACAGGGGTGAGAACAGATACGCAGTATTTT
j_gene: TRBJ1-3; v_gene: TRBV7-9; d_gene: .; abundance: .; CDR3aa: CASSKGSSSGNTIYF; CDR3nt: TGTGCCAGCAGCAAAGGCTCGAGCTCTGGAAACACCATATATTTT
j_gene: TRBJ2-7; v_gene: TRBV11-2; d_gene: TRBD2; abundance: .; CDR3aa: CASSIGGANEQYF; CDR3nt: TGTGCCAGCAGTATCGGGGGGGCCAACGAGCAGTACTTC
j_gene: TRBJ1-6; v_gene: TRBV28; d_gene: .; abundance: once; CDR3aa: CASSFLGYKIRGSDSPLHF; CDR3nt: TGTGCCAGCAGTTTCTTAGGGTACAAAATTCGGGGTTCGGATTCACCCCTCCACTTT
j_gene: TRBJ1-4; v_gene: TRBV7-9; d_gene: .; abundance: .; CDR3aa: CASRGLEKLFF; CDR3nt: TGTGCCAGCAGGGGACTTGAAAAACTGTTTTTT
j_gene: TRBJ2-7; v_gene: TRBV4-2; d_gene: TRBD2; abundance: few; CDR3aa: CASSQRLAEAYEQYF; CDR3nt: TGTGCCAGCAGCCAGCGACTAGCAGAGGCCTACGAGCAGTACTTC
j_gene: TRBJ2-2; v_gene: TRBV4-2; d_gene: .; abundance: few; CDR3aa: CASSQRSRRGGPNTGELFF; CDR3nt: TGTGCCAGCAGCCAGAGGTCAAGGAGGGGGGGCCCGAACACCGGGGAGCTGTTTTTT